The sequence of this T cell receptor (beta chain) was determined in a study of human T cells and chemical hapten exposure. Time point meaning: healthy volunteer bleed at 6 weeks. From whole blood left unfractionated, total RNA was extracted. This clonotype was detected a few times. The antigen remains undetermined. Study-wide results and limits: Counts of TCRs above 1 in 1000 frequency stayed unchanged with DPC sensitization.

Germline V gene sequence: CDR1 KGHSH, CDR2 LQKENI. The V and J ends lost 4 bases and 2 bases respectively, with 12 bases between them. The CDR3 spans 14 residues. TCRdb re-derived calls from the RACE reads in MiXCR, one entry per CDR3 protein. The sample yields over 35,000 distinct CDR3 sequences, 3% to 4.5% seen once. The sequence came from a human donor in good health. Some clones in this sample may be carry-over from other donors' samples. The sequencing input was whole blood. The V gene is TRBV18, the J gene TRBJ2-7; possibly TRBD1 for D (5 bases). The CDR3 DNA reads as TGTGCCAGCTCACTATCCAGGGAAGCCTACGAGCAGTACTTC. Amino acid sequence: CASSLSREAYEQYF.